Each of the 11 T cell receptor beta chains below was sequenced from the same sample in a study of cytomegalovirus exposure and HLA in healthy donors (dated by TCRdb to the late 2010s). Preparation of the library involved the immunoSEQ multiplex PCR assay. For the multiplex PCR, a mixture combining 60 forward primers for TCR Vbeta segments and 13 reverse primers for TCR Jbeta segments was used. TCRdb retrieved this table from immuneACCESS and kept in-frame rearrangements only. Not all clones are present; in checked studies, unresolved V genes account for under half, and no reason is known for the remainder. The sample table holds about 180,000 clones, of which 84% were seen once. The ten largest clonotypes hold about 1% of the sample. Sequencing used PBMCs. All receptors come from a man between 25 and 39 years old in good health and CMV-seronegative.

J is TRBJ2-7 and V is TRBV6-5; D is perhaps TRBD1 (5 bases). V gave up 1 base and J gave up 2 bases, with 9 bases separating them. The CDR3 extends over 14 amino acids. The germline V gene has CDR1 MNHEY and CDR2 SVGAGI. CDR3 sequence: CASSYLDRAYEQYF. DNA for the CDR3: TGTGCCAGCAGTTACTTAGACAGAGCCTACGAGCAGTACTTC.

This chain uses TRBV30 with TRBJ1-3; D might be TRBD1 (5 bases). The V end lost 0 bases, the J end lost 0 bases, and 12 bases lay between the germline ends. Germline CDR1 reads GTSNPN; CDR2 reads SVGIG (reference sequence). The CDR3 loop spans 16 amino acids. The CDR3 sequence: CAWSVIGGSSGNTIYF. DNA of the CDR3: TGTGCCTGGAGTGTAATCGGGGGGAGCTCTGGAAACACCATATATTTT. Looking up the rest from reference TRBV30 and TRBJ1-3 gives the full variable domain: SQTIHQWPATLVQPVGSPLSLECTVEGTSNPNLYWYRQAAGRGLQLLFYSVGIGQISSEVPQNLSASRPQDRQFILSSKKLLLSDSGFYLCAWSVIGGSSGNTIYFGEGSWLTVV.

This clone appeared a single time. V and J are TRBV4-2 and TRBJ1-2; possible D gene TRBD1, 6 bases. This CDR3 spans 18 amino acids. V lost 0 bases and J 5 bases, leaving 22 bases between the germline ends. CDR1 and CDR2 from the germline V gene are LGHNA and YNFKEQ. This chain's CDR3 is CASSQDSGARGELYGYTF. The CDR3 DNA reads TGTGCCAGCAGCCAAGATTCAGGGGCCCGCGGTGAGTTGTATGGCTACACCTTC.

V is TRBV11-2 and J is TRBJ2-2; no clear D. Deletions cut 4 bases from V and 2 bases from J, with 2 bases between. CDR3 size: 12 residues. Germline assignment: CDR1 SGHAT and CDR2 FQNNGV. This CDR3 reads CASSSNTGELFF. For the CDR3, the DNA is TGTGCCAGCAGCTCAAACACCGGGGAGCTGTTTTTT.

V gene TRBV5-4 combines with J gene TRBJ2-3; D is uncertain. Trimming left V 7 bases short and J 1 base short, with 10 bases between. CDR1 SGHNT and CDR2 YYREEE come from the germline V gene (reference sequence). This CDR3 is 13 amino acids long. Written as DNA, the CDR3 is TGTGCCAGCCTGCTACGGGGCACAGATACGCAGTATTTT. This translates into CASLLRGTDTQYF.

V gene TRBV19 combines with J gene TRBJ2-7; the D gene is possibly TRBD2 (6 bases). V lost 2 bases and J 6 bases, leaving 14 bases between the germline ends. Germline V lookup: CDR1 LNHDA, CDR2 SQIVND (reference sequence). This CDR3 is 14 amino acids long. The CDR3 reads CASSIRGSIREQYF. Here the CDR3 DNA reads TGTGCCAGTAGTATACGGGGGTCCATCCGCGAGCAGTACTTC.

This chain connects TRBV4-1 to TRBJ1-5, with 10 bases fitting TRBD1. Trimming cost V 5 bases and J 7 bases; bases outside gene matches: 8. Germline V gene lookup returns CDR1 MGHRA and CDR2 YSYEKL. The CDR3 extends over 15 amino acids. The CDR3 bases are TGCGCCAGCAGCATCACCGGGACAGGGGAACAGCCCCAGCATTTT. Translation: CASSITGTGEQPQHF.

This chain connects TRBV9 to TRBJ2-7; D is possibly TRBD2 (5 bases). Trimming removed 0 bases from V and 2 bases from J, with 9 bases in between. The CDR3 has 14 residues. CDR1 SGDLS and CDR2 YYNGEE come from the germline V gene. The CDR3 DNA sequence: TGTGCCAGCAGCGTAGGAGGGAGCACCTACGAGCAGTACTTC. The encoded protein is CASSVGGSTYEQYF. The full variable domain, in which reference TRBV9 and TRBJ2-7 provide the parts outside the CDR3, is DSGVTQTPKHLITATGQRVTLRCSPRSGDLSVYWYQQSLDQGLQFLIQYYNGEERAKGNILERFSAQQFPDLHSELNLSSLELGDSALYFCASSVGGSTYEQYFGPGTRLTVT.

This chain links TRBV15 with TRBJ2-5, with 7 bases lining up with TRBD2. The CDR3 runs 16 residues. V lost 5 bases and J lost 1; bases outside the gene matches: 10. The germline V gene encodes CDR1 LNHNV and CDR2 YYDKDF (reference sequence). The CDR3 is CATSSTSGLVQETQYF. CDR3 bases: TGTGCCACCAGCTCTACTTCCGGACTAGTCCAAGAGACCCAGTACTTC.

This sequence joins TRBV28 and TRBJ2-7; D uncertain. The CDR3 is made up of 14 amino acids. The V end lost 7 bases, the J end lost 6 bases, and 19 bases lay between the germline ends. Per germline, CDR1 MDHEN and CDR2 SYDVKM. The DNA for the CDR3 is TGTGCCAGCACCCCACGTAATACGGTATCCGAGCAGTACTTC. Translation gives CASTPRNTVSEQYF.

The gene calls are TRBV7-6 and TRBJ1-4; no reliable D call. Trimming took 1 base from V and 4 from J, leaving 13 bases between them. Germline V gene data show CDR1 as SGHVS and CDR2 as FNYEAQ. The CDR3 is 16 amino acids. The CDR3, as DNA: TGTGCCAGCAGCTTAGGATACGCAGGTCATAATGAAAAACTGTTTTTT. Its protein product is CASSLGYAGHNEKLFF.